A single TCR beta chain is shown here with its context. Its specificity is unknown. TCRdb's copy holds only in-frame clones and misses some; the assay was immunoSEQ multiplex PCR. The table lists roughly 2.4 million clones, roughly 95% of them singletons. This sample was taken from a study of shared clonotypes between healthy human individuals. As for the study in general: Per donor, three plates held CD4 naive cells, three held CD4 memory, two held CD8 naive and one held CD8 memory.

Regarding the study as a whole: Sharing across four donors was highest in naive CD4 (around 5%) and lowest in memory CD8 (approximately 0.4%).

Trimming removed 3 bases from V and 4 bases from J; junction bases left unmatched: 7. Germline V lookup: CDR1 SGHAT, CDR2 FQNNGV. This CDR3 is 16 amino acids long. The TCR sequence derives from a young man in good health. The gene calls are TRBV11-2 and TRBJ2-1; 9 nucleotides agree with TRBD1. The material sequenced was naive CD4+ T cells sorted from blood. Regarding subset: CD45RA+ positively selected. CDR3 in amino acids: CASSFTGTGIYNEQFF. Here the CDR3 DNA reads TGTGCCAGCAGCTTTACCGGGACAGGGATATACAATGAGCAGTTCTTC.